This T cell receptor beta chain was identified in a study of CD8 T cells in ankylosing spondylitis (dated by TCRdb to 2016 to 2017). About the investigation overall: The study set out to find disease-linked TCR variants by profiling T cell receptor beta repertoires in ankylosing spondylitis patients and healthy donors. The full study cohort comprised some 27 ankylosing spondylitis patients and approximately 100 healthy donors. Peripheral blood samples were taken, and synovial fluid was additionally collected from ankylosing spondylitis patients. Summary of the overall study and its limitations: The disease-linked clones had a CD8+ phenotype and were found at relatively low frequencies in peripheral blood. Blood from ankylosing spondylitis patients appeared to be characterized by a TCR beta motif composed of 7 to 9 highly homologous amino acid variants. The disease-linked clones were reported as significantly enriched in matched synovial fluid samples from ankylosing spondylitis patients. Some of the motif variants had been reported before in the synovial fluid and blood of reactive arthritis patients, a finding that suggests common disease-initiation mechanisms.

This clonotype has more than one count but fewer than ten. Its antigen is still unknown. No base quality information exists; no much larger clone differs at one position. This sample was sequenced with an Illumina HiSeq 2500. Quantitative 5'-RACE with molecular barcodes was used to prepare TCR beta libraries. The authors processed their data as follows. To identify disease-linked TCR variants, a new computational method was used, one built on a probabilistic model of VDJ rearrangement. TCRdb reprocessed the public reads (quality trimming at Q25 with fastp, clone calling with MiXCR) and kept in-frame beta chains. Each entry merges the rows of one CDR3 protein and shows their most common DNA and genes. Here the V and J calls rest on TCRdb's processing, not on the authors' analysis. For this sample the table gives about 750,000 distinct CDR3 sequences, of which around a fifth were detected only once. 19% of the sample lies in the top ten.

The sequenced sample consisted of blood, either unsorted or a sorted T cell fraction (not recorded which). This TCR derives from a male donor with ankylosing spondylitis.

The nucleotide sequence reads TGTGCCAGCAGTACCCCCTTAGCGCGCCTGGGGGGGAATGAGCAGTTCTTC. This translates into CASSTPLARLGGNEQFF. The rearrangement combines TRBV12-3 or TRBV12-4 with TRBJ2-1, with 7 bases aligning to TRBD2. Trimming accounts for 5 bases at V and 7 bases at J, while the number of junction bases matched to no gene is 17. The CDR3 spans 17 residues, from the cysteine through the phenylalanine. The only DNA kept is the CDR3, 51 bases in frame from the first base.